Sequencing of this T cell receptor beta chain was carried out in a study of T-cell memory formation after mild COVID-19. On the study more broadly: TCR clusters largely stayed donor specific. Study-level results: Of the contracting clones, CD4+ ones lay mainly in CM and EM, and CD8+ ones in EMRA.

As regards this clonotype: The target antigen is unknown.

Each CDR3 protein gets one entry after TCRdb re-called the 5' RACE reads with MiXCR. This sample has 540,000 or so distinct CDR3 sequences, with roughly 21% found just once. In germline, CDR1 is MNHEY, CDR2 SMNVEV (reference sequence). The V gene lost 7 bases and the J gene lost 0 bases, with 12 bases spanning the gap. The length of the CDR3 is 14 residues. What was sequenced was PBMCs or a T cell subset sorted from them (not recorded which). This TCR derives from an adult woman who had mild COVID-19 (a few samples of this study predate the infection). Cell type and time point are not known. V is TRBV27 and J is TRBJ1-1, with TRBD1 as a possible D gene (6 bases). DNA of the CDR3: TGTGCCAGCAACATACAGGGTGTGAACACTGAAGCTTTCTTT. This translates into CASNIQGVNTEAFF.